These 28 T cell receptor beta chains share one sample of origin, sequenced in a study of blood T cell repertoires in COVID-19. Sequenced by immunoSEQ multiplex PCR; TCRdb stores in-frame clones only, minus some. The repertoire has 250,000 or so clones, approximately 80% of them found once; the top ten carry less than 5%. The source material was peripheral blood. These receptor sequences come from a man aged 60 to 75 with acute or convalescent COVID-19.

The gene calls are TRBV4-2 and TRBJ2-1, with TRBD2 matching over 8 bases. V dropped 0 bases and J dropped 4; count of bases not matched to a gene: 5. The V gene's germline CDR1 is LGHNA and CDR2 YNFKEQ. This CDR3 is built from 16 residues. The CDR3 here is CASSQDRGGGYNEQFF. As DNA, the CDR3 is TGTGCCAGCAGCCAAGACCGGGGGGGCGGTTACAATGAGCAGTTCTTC.

The chain uses TRBV9 and TRBJ2-3, with D unresolved. Germline V CDR1 and CDR2: SGDLS, YYNGEE. This CDR3 comprises 15 residues. V was trimmed by 6 bases and J by 4 bases, leaving 18 bases between them. As DNA, the CDR3 is TGTGCCAGCAACTTGCGGATTGACGGCCCAGATACGCAGTATTTT. Translated, it gives CASNLRIDGPDTQYF.

The V and J genes are TRBV6-5 and TRBJ2-7, with D perhaps TRBD1 (5 bases). The CDR3 loop spans 14 amino acids. The V end lost 6 bases, the J end lost 3 bases, and 15 bases lay between the germline ends. From germline, CDR1 is MNHEY and CDR2 SVGAGI. CDR3 amino acids: CASSQGKGFYEQYF. The CDR3 nucleotides read TGTGCCAGCAGCCAGGGAAAGGGCTTCTACGAGCAGTACTTC.

This chain joins TRBV4-2 and TRBJ2-7; the match to TRBD2 covers 8 bases. V gave up 6 bases and J gave up 0 bases; unmatched junction bases: 10. The length of the CDR3 is 16 residues. Germline assignment: CDR1 LGHNA and CDR2 YNFKEQ. This chain's CDR3 is CASRQKLAESSYEQYF. The CDR3 nucleotides read TGTGCCAGCAGACAAAAACTAGCGGAGAGCTCCTACGAGCAGTACTTC.

This chain joins TRBV9 and TRBJ1-1; 7 bases are shared with TRBD1. The germline CDR1 and CDR2 sequences are SGDLS and YYNGEE. J gave up 4 bases and V 4 bases, and 7 bases lay outside the gene matches. The CDR3 runs to 14 residues. This CDR3 is CASSLDRVATEAFF. The CDR3 region has the DNA TGTGCCAGCAGCCTTGACAGGGTGGCCACTGAAGCTTTCTTT.

The chain couples TRBV9 to TRBJ2-7; 10 bases fit TRBD1. The germline gives CDR1 SGDLS, CDR2 YYNGEE. This CDR3 contains 16 residues. The V segment lost 0 bases and the J segment 4 bases; nucleotides outside the gene matches: 7. CDR3 DNA: TGTGCCAGCAGCGTAGATACGGGGACAGGGGCTTACGAGCAGTACTTC. Its protein is CASSVDTGTGAYEQYF.

This clone has just one count. This sequence joins TRBV19 and TRBJ1-6; the D is unclear. CDR1 and CDR2 (germline): LNHDA, SQIVND (reference sequence). V gave up 10 bases and J gave up 1 base, with 14 bases separating them. The CDR3 totals 15 residues. CDR3 loop: CATSGSGSYNSPLHF. The CDR3 DNA is TGTGCCACGTCGGGCTCGGGGTCCTATAATTCACCCCTCCACTTT.

The chain couples TRBV30 to TRBJ2-7, with 7 bases matching TRBD1. This CDR3 is 15 amino acids long. V lost 0 bases and J lost 0; bases outside the gene matches: 5. Germline V lookup: CDR1 GTSNPN, CDR2 SVGIG (reference sequence). In DNA, the CDR3 is TGTGCCTGGAGTGTAGCAGGGGGTGGCTCCTACGAGCAGTACTTC. This codes for CAWSVAGGGSYEQYF.

This chain connects TRBV7-2 to TRBJ2-2, with TRBD2 matching over 9 bases. V trimming: 5 bases; J trimming: 2 bases; junction bases outside the gene matches: 9. The CDR3 runs 17 residues. Germline lookup yields CDR1 SGHTA and CDR2 FQGNSA. CDR3 sequence reads: CASSQGGLAGNTGELFF. CDR3 DNA: TGTGCCAGCAGCCAGGGCGGGCTAGCGGGAAACACCGGGGAGCTGTTTTTT.

The chain combines TRBV2 with TRBJ1-6; 9 bases map to TRBD1. V lost 6 bases to trimming and J lost 10 bases; unmatched junction nucleotides: 10. CDR1 is SNHLY and CDR2 is FYNNEI in the germline V gene. The CDR3 has 15 amino acids. The CDR3 here is CASRVKQGARSPLHF. The CDR3 DNA is TGTGCCAGCAGAGTTAAACAGGGGGCGAGATCACCCCTCCACTTT.

This chain connects TRBV7-8 to TRBJ1-4; D is uncertain. This CDR3 comprises 12 residues. Trimming pared 5 bases from V and 6 bases from J, leaving 7 bases between. Germline-derived CDR1 and CDR2 are SGHVS and FQNEAQ. The CDR3 here is CASSLMYEKLFF. CDR3 coding DNA: TGTGCCAGCAGCCTTATGTATGAAAAACTGTTTTTT.

In its sample, this clone was seen a few times. Compared with germline, one end of the junction differs, possibly owing to a read error. J is TRBJ2-2 and V is TRBV7-7, with D tentatively TRBD1 (6 bases). Germline V lookup: CDR1 SSHAT, CDR2 FNYEAQ (reference sequence). The CDR3 extends over 17 amino acids. CDR3 nucleotides: TGTGCTAGCAGCTTCCTTTCAGGGGTCCAGGGCACCGGGGAGCTGTTTTTT. It translates to CASSFLSGVQGTGELFF.

The genes are TRBV30 and TRBJ1-5; the D gene is possibly TRBD1 (5 bases). V gave up 0 bases and J gave up 2 bases, with 5 bases separating them. The CDR3 totals 13 residues. Germline CDR1 and CDR2: GTSNPN and SVGIG (reference sequence). CDR3 nucleotides: TGTGCCTGGAGTGTACAGGGCAATCAGCCCCAGCATTTT. It is translated as CAWSVQGNQPQHF.

The V and J genes are TRBV6-4 and TRBJ1-2, with 9 bases fitting TRBD1. This CDR3 has 14 residues. Germline-derived CDR1 and CDR2 are MRHNA and SNTAGT. J was trimmed by 6 bases and V by 4 bases; bases with no gene match: 6. The CDR3 sequence is CASSAGTGINGYTF. As DNA, the CDR3 is TGTGCCAGCAGTGCGGGGACAGGGATAAATGGCTACACCTTC.

V usage is TRBV6-2 or TRBV6-3 and J usage is TRBJ1-5; weak D call: TRBD1 (6 bases). The CDR3 consists of 15 residues. The germline gives CDR1 MNHEY, CDR2 SVGEGT. Trimming removed 4 bases from V and 5 bases from J, with 15 bases in between. The CDR3 nucleotides read TGTGCCAGCAGTTCCCGGACAGTTCTACATCAGCCCCAGCATTTT. This gives the protein CASSSRTVLHQPQHF.

The table lists this clone with a count of one. The CDR3 loop is CASSYSTSGAYEQYF. The CDR3 DNA sequence: TGTGCCAGCAGTTACTCGACTAGCGGAGCATACGAGCAGTACTTC. The rearrangement links TRBV6-6 to TRBJ2-7, with TRBD2 identical over 9 bases. With 0 bases clipped from V and 4 bases from J, the junction kept 4 bases outside the gene matches. The germline gives CDR1 MNHNY, CDR2 SVGAGI (reference sequence). This CDR3 is 15 amino acids long.

The gene calls are TRBV7-9 and TRBJ2-3; TRBD2 aligns across 10 bases. The CDR3 loop spans 16 amino acids. The germline V gene encodes CDR1 SEHNR and CDR2 FQNEAQ (reference sequence). The V gene end was trimmed by 2 bases and the J gene end by 1 base; junction bases not matched to a gene: 3. CDR3 coding DNA: TGTGCCAGCAGCTTACATGGGACTAGCGGCACAGATACGCAGTATTTT. It translates to CASSLHGTSGTDTQYF.

The genes are TRBV15 and TRBJ2-7, with D hard to call. V was clipped by 8 bases and J by 3 bases, with 17 bases between them. Germline CDR1 is LNHNV and CDR2 is YYDKDF (reference sequence). This CDR3 contains 14 residues. CDR3 DNA: TGTGCCACCCAATATGGCAGAGGCCACTACGAGCAGTACTTC. This encodes CATQYGRGHYEQYF.

The chain uses TRBV19 and TRBJ2-7; 10 bases line up with TRBD1. The CDR3 loop spans 15 amino acids. The germline CDR1 and CDR2 sequences are LNHDA and SQIVND (reference sequence). V lost 4 bases to trimming and J lost 4 bases; unmatched junction nucleotides: 7. CDR3 sequence reads: CASSSRDRGLYEQYF. As DNA, the CDR3 is TGTGCCAGTAGTAGCCGGGACAGGGGACTTTACGAGCAGTACTTC.

The sample holds one count of this clone. The chain carries TRBV7-2 and TRBJ2-2, with a tentative D call TRBD2 (6 bases). V lost 1 base to trimming and J lost 2 bases, with 11 bases between them. This CDR3 is 16 amino acids long. CDR1 is SGHTA and CDR2 is FQGNSA in the germline V gene. In DNA form, the CDR3 reads TGTGCCAGCAGCTTAGTGCGGGACCCAAACACCGGGGAGCTGTTTTTT. This sequence encodes CASSLVRDPNTGELFF.

The chain uses TRBV5-4 and TRBJ1-4; 8 nucleotides agree with TRBD1. CDR3 length equals 16 residues. Germline values: CDR1 SGHNT, CDR2 YYREEE (reference sequence). The V gene end was trimmed by 0 bases and the J gene end by 6 bases; junction bases not matched to a gene: 7. This chain's CDR3 is CASSLATGTGYEKLFF. CDR3 bases: TGTGCCAGCAGCTTGGCCACCGGGACAGGCTATGAAAAACTGTTTTTT.

The chain is built from TRBV7-8 and TRBJ2-7; tentative D call: TRBD1 (6 bases). The ends were cut back, 1 base at V and 6 bases at J, with 19 bases in the middle. Germline lookup yields CDR1 SGHVS and CDR2 FQNEAQ. The CDR3 length is 16 residues. This CDR3 reads CASSLGQATPSGEQYF. CDR3 DNA: TGTGCCAGCAGCTTAGGACAGGCAACTCCTTCAGGCGAGCAGTACTTC.

The rearrangement joins TRBV6-5 to TRBJ1-5; D might be TRBD1 (6 bases). This CDR3 is built from 14 residues. Trimming pared 6 bases from V and 6 bases from J, leaving 15 bases between. Germline loops: CDR1 MNHEY, CDR2 SVGAGI. In DNA, the CDR3 is TGTGCCAGCAGCCACTACAGGGTAGGTCAGCCCCAGCATTTT. The encoded protein is CASSHYRVGQPQHF.

The chain recombines TRBV12-3 or TRBV12-4 with TRBJ2-1; D might be TRBD2 (6 bases). This CDR3 has 12 residues. Trimming took off 6 bases at V and 9 bases at J, with 12 bases between the two ends. The chain's CDR3 is CASRMTRTEQFF. The CDR3 DNA reads TGTGCCAGCAGAATGACTAGAACTGAGCAGTTCTTC.

The J gene is TRBJ2-7, the V gene TRBV12-3 or TRBV12-4; D is perhaps TRBD1 (6 bases). Trimming stripped 1 base from V and 3 bases from J, with 7 bases between. This CDR3 is 13 amino acids long. This chain's CDR3 is CASSLEGGYEQYF. DNA of the CDR3: TGTGCCAGCAGTTTAGAAGGGGGCTACGAGCAGTACTTC.

This clone was counted only a few times. The V and J genes are TRBV9 and TRBJ2-4; 7 bases map to TRBD1. Unmatched junction bases numbered 6, after V lost 0 bases and J lost 0 bases. This CDR3 is built from 17 residues. The germline V gene has CDR1 SGDLS and CDR2 YYNGEE. The CDR3 is CASSVGTGVLAKNIQYF. Here the CDR3 DNA reads TGTGCCAGCAGCGTAGGTACAGGGGTCCTAGCCAAAAACATTCAGTACTTC. The variable domain in full, completed from reference TRBV9 and TRBJ2-4, reads DSGVTQTPKHLITATGQRVTLRCSPRSGDLSVYWYQQSLDQGLQFLIQYYNGEERAKGNILERFSAQQFPDLHSELNLSSLELGDSALYFCASSVGTGVLAKNIQYFGAGTRLSVL.

The V call is TRBV18, the J call TRBJ1-2; D uncertain. Per germline, CDR1 KGHSH and CDR2 LQKENI. The CDR3 length is 13 residues. Trimming removed 3 bases from V and 5 bases from J, with 10 bases in between. The CDR3 DNA reads as TGTGCCAGCTCACCGGCAGGTCCATATGGCTACACCTTC. The encoded protein is CASSPAGPYGYTF.

This clone was seen a few times. This rearrangement joins TRBV7-2 to TRBJ2-5; no clear D gene. CDR3 size: 13 residues. Per the germline V gene, CDR1 is SGHTA and CDR2 is FQGNSA. Trimming removed 6 bases from V and 3 bases from J, with 11 bases in between. The CDR3 sequence is CASRFGGEETQYF. CDR3 bases: TGTGCCAGCAGGTTTGGCGGAGAAGAGACCCAGTACTTC.